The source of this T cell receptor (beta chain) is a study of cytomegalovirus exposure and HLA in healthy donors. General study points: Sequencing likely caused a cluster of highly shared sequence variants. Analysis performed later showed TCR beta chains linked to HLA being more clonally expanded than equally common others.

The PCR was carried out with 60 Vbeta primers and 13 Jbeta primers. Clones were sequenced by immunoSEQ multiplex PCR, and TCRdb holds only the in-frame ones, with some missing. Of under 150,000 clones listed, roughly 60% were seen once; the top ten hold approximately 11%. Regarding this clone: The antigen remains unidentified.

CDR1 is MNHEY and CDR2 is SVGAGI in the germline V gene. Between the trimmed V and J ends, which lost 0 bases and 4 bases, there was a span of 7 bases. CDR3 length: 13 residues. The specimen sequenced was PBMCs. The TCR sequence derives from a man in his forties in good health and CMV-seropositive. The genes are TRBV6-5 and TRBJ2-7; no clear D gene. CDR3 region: CASSYSRVYEQYF. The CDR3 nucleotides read TGTGCCAGCAGTTACTCGCGAGTTTACGAGCAGTACTTC.